This T cell receptor (beta chain) appears in the sequencing data of a study of beta chain features in type 1 diabetes. About the study: Analysis included over 100,000,000 sorted cells drawn from all samples. Study outcomes and limitations: Among patients, naive, central memory and Treg TCRB repertoires appeared more similar than among healthy donors. The question left open here concerned HLA type influencing TCRB rearrangement. Type 1 diabetes patients showed a moderate but significant shortening of TCRB CDR3s in all four CD4+ subsets.

For this clone: Its antigen is still unknown.

The V and J ends lost 7 bases and 4 bases respectively, with 15 bases between them. CDR3 length: 14 amino acids. Germline-derived CDR1 and CDR2 are KGHSH and LQKENI. The isolated RNA, all of it, was reverse transcribed, so expressed TCRB transcripts were what got sequenced. Sequenced naive, central memory and regulatory T cell samples produced an average of around 3.8 million reads. Method: immunoSEQ multiplex PCR; TCRdb's copy keeps in-frame clones and lacks some. The sample lists 200,000 to 300,000 clones; approximately 10% were seen once. The clonotype comes from a man aged 25 to 45 with type 1 diabetes. The sample comprised naive CD4+ T cells from blood. The rearrangement links TRBV18 to TRBJ2-3; D is possibly TRBD1 (5 bases). This chain's CDR3 is CASFPGQGADTQYF. The CDR3, as DNA: TGTGCCAGCTTCCCGGGTCAAGGGGCAGATACGCAGTATTTT.